The clone carrying this T cell receptor beta chain was found a few times. Its target is not known. This record belongs to a study of OX40 agonist ivuxolimab in advanced cancers. Study results and caveats: Both CD4+ and CD8+ T cell populations in blood had undergone clonal expansion by week 6 at 0.1 to 3.0 mg/kg.

The assay was immunoSEQ multiplex PCR, and TCRdb's table has in-frame clones only and misses some. This table holds approximately 80,000 clones, about 90% found once. Germline values: CDR1 ENHRY, CDR2 SYGVKD. Trimming removed 2 bases from V and 3 bases from J, with 7 bases in between. This CDR3 spans 13 amino acids. The clonotype originates from an adult with an advanced solid tumor such as melanoma, head and neck, liver or kidney cancer. Sample: CD4+ or CD8+ T cells sorted from blood, taken in a trial of the OX40 agonist ivuxolimab. The chain employs TRBV10-3 and TRBJ1-2; D is perhaps TRBD1 (6 bases). The CDR3 is CAISEAGDYGYTF. CDR3 DNA: TGTGCCATCAGTGAGGCAGGGGACTATGGCTACACCTTC.